The clone carrying this TCR beta chain was counted at least ten times. What it binds is not known. This entry comes from a study of T cells in Graves' hyperthyroidism and ophthalmopathy. Findings of the study overall: A model of 13 V-J pairs discriminated ophthalmopathy from stable hyperthyroidism. The model made its ophthalmopathy prediction, and onset followed a median roughly six months later.

V was clipped by 5 bases and J by 7 bases, with 12 bases between them. Germline assignment: CDR1 MDHEN and CDR2 SYDVKM. The CDR3 is made up of 13 amino acids. RNA transcripts were the template for amplifying TCR beta CDR3 regions. An initial round of RT-PCR targeting the TCR CDR3 relied on the HTBI primer set. MiXCR was run by TCRdb on the multiplex PCR reads, yielding one entry per CDR3 protein. The table has around 200,000 distinct CDR3 sequences, around 20% seen once. The receptor was isolated from a man aged 40-49 years with Graves' hyperthyroidism. Sequencing was carried out using blood. J is TRBJ1-5 and V is TRBV28; no definite D call. CDR3 protein: CASSTTPLQPQHF. The CDR3 bases are TGTGCCAGCAGTACTACCCCCCTACAGCCCCAGCATTTT.